This TCR beta chain was found in a study of Graves' ophthalmopathy and Graves' hyperthyroidism. Symptoms, serum thyroxine and TRAb, thyroid ultrasound, and orbital computed tomography formed the diagnostic basis. The authors amplified TCR beta CDR3 regions from RNA transcripts. HTBI primers were used in a first-round RT-PCR, which preceded a second-round multiplex PCR. TCRdb analysed the multiplex PCR reads with MiXCR anew, one entry per CDR3 protein. The sample includes over a million distinct CDR3 sequences, about 38% of them seen just once. This clonotype was recorded at least ten times. The target antigen is unknown. Study results and limitations: This model predicted ophthalmopathy progression (sensitivity 70% to 71%, specificity 72% to 85%). Most thyroid clonotypes with frequency above 0.001 were detected in blood too.

The CDR3 is 16 residues long. The germline CDR1 and CDR2 sequences are LNHDA and SQIVND (reference sequence). The trim removed 1 base at V and 7 bases at J, leaving 8 bases unmatched. The sample taken for sequencing was peripheral blood or thyroid tissue (not recorded which). This TCR was recovered from an adult man with Graves' hyperthyroidism. The V gene is TRBV19, the J gene TRBJ2-2; the match to TRBD1 covers 8 bases. The CDR3 coding sequence is TGTGCCAGTAGTATAGCTCGGACAGGGAACGTCGGGGAGCTGTTTTTT. Protein: CASSIARTGNVGELFF.